The 10 T cell receptor beta chains reported below all come from one sample, sequenced in a study of cytomegalovirus exposure and HLA in healthy donors. Use of 60 Vbeta and 13 Jbeta primers characterized the PCR. Assay: immunoSEQ multiplex PCR; the TCRdb copy retains only in-frame clones and omits some. The sample carries 95,000 to 100,000 clones, more than 70% recorded once. The sequencing sample was made of PBMCs. Receptors were obtained from a woman aged 60-75 years in good health and CMV-seropositive.

The chain uses TRBV28 and TRBJ2-7; 9 nucleotides match TRBD1. Trimming at V came to 6 bases and at J to 4 bases, leaving 10 bases not matched to a gene. The CDR3 length is 15 residues. Germline lookup yields CDR1 MDHEN and CDR2 SYDVKM. CDR3 amino acids: CASRKSVGQGYEQYF. The DNA for the CDR3 is TGTGCCAGCAGAAAAAGTGTTGGACAGGGGTACGAGCAGTACTTC.

The J gene is TRBJ1-5, the V gene TRBV7-9, with no clear D. The CDR3 spans 14 residues. Deletions cut 5 bases from V and 4 bases from J, with 12 bases between. The germline V gene encodes CDR1 SEHNR and CDR2 FQNEAQ (reference sequence). For the CDR3, the DNA is TGTGCCAGCAGCCAGTGGGAGATTAATCAGCCCCAGCATTTT. This translates into CASSQWEINQPQHF.

V and J are TRBV4-1 and TRBJ2-1; 9 bases line up with TRBD2. In germline, CDR1 is MGHRA, CDR2 YSYEKL. The junction had 6 bases not matched to a gene; V was cut back by 4 bases and J by 2 bases. The CDR3 consists of 16 residues. The CDR3 region has the DNA TGCGCCAGCAGCCGAGAGGCGGGAGGGACCTACAATGAGCAGTTCTTC. This gives the protein CASSREAGGTYNEQFF.

The rearrangement uses TRBV27 and TRBJ1-2; D is perhaps TRBD1 (6 bases). V dropped 4 bases and J dropped 2 bases, with 17 bases sitting between them. This CDR3 comprises 16 residues. In germline, CDR1 is MNHEY, CDR2 SMNVEV (reference sequence). The CDR3 DNA reads as TGTGCCAGCAGTTACCTAAACAGGGACGGAAACTATGGCTACACCTTC. Residues: CASSYLNRDGNYGYTF.

This clone was recorded only once. The genes are TRBV9 and TRBJ2-5, with TRBD1 matching over 7 bases. The J call may not be correct, given that the DNA end is closer to TRBJ2-7. This CDR3 spans 16 amino acids. CDR1 is SGDLS and CDR2 is YYNGEE in the germline V gene. Written as DNA, the CDR3 is TGTGCCAGCAGCGTAGGATCAGGGGGAGCTCGGTACGAGCAGTACTTC. Its protein product is CASSVGSGGARYEQYF.

This clone has a handful of counts. The chain carries TRBV21-1 and TRBJ1-5. TRBV21-1 corresponds to a pseudogene. The CDR3 runs 15 residues. The CDR3 loop reads CASSKRRRAIQPQHF. DNA for the CDR3: TGTGCCAGCAGCAAGAGGAGGAGGGCAATTCAGCCCCAGCATTTT.

This rearrangement joins TRBV2 to TRBJ1-6; D perhaps matches TRBD1 (6 bases). Trimming removed 6 bases at V and 9 bases at J, with 24 bases between. Germline lookup yields CDR1 SNHLY and CDR2 FYNNEI. The CDR3 is 17 residues long. DNA of the CDR3: TGTGCCAGCAGGGATACTGACAGGTCCGGTTCGTTTTCACCCCTCCACTTT. It codes for CASRDTDRSGSFSPLHF.

The CDR3 here is CATSMDRAGNYGYTF. Written as DNA, the CDR3 is TGTGCCACCAGCATGGACAGGGCTGGGAACTATGGCTACACCTTC. The chain carries TRBV15 and TRBJ1-2; 8 nucleotides align to TRBD1. Trimming at V came to 4 bases and at J to 2 bases, leaving 6 bases not matched to a gene. The length of the CDR3 is 15 residues. Germline V gene lookup returns CDR1 LNHNV and CDR2 YYDKDF (reference sequence). Full variable domain (outside the CDR3, taken from reference TRBV15 and TRBJ1-2): DAMVIQNPRYQVTQFGKPVTLSCSQTLNHNVMYWYQQKSSQAPKLLFHYYDKDFNNEADTPDNFQSRRPNTSFCFLDIRSPGLGDTAMYLCATSMDRAGNYGYTFGSGTRLTVV.

CDR3 in amino acids: CSGRRGSTEAFF. In nucleotides, the CDR3 is TGCAGCGGGAGGCGAGGGAGCACTGAAGCTTTCTTT. The chain has TRBV29-1 and TRBJ1-1, with D unresolved. V lost 7 bases to trimming and J lost 4 bases, with 13 bases between them. Per the germline V gene, CDR1 is SQVTM and CDR2 is ANQGSEA. The CDR3 contains 12 residues.

CDR3 sequence: CASQGQVLYEQYF. DNA for the CDR3: TGTGCCAGCCAGGGACAGGTGCTTTACGAGCAGTACTTC. This sequence joins TRBV6-1 and TRBJ2-5, with TRBD1 matching over 8 bases. The J call is doubtful: the DNA matches TRBJ2-7 better. Germline V CDR1 and CDR2: MNHNS, SASEGT. The CDR3 consists of 13 residues.